This is a list of T cell receptor beta chains from one sample in a study of shared clonotypes between healthy human individuals. Produced via immunoSEQ multiplex PCR; TCRdb's table is partial and in-frame only. The sample has approximately 1.5 million clones, about 98.5% seen once. Sequenced: naive CD4+ T cells sorted from blood. Receptor source: a man aged 25-45 years in good health. CDR3s include the opening cysteine and the closing phenylalanine or tryptophan. A D gene is named only where the DNA matches it firmly. The size of a clone is reported for some rows only, either as once, few or many, or as a class for expanded clones.

clone size	V gene	D gene	J gene	CDR3 DNA	CDR3 protein
NA	TRBV7-2	NA	TRBJ2-3	TGTGCCAGCAGCTTACTAGGGGCAGGGGATACGCAGTATTTT	CASSLLGAGDTQYF
NA	TRBV6-6	TRBD2	TRBJ2-5	TGTGCCAGCAGTTACGGCGGGAGACACGAGACCCAGTACTTC	CASSYGGRHETQYF
NA	TRBV10-3	NA	TRBJ2-1	TGTGCCATCAGTGAGTCGCCTAGCCCGCTCAATGAGCAGTTCTTC	CAISESPSPLNEQFF
NA	TRBV10-3	NA	TRBJ2-3	TGTGCCATCAGACCTAGCCCACCCACAGATACGCAGTATTTT	CAIRPSPPTDTQYF
NA	TRBV7-2	TRBD1	TRBJ2-3	TGTGCCAGCAGCTTAGCGGGATCTACAGACAGGGGCCTGCGGGTAGATACGCAGTATTTT	CASSLAGSTDRGLRVDTQYF
NA	TRBV14	NA	TRBJ2-1	TGTGCCAGCAGCCAAGGCGGTATGGTCAATGAGCAGTTCTTC	CASSQGGMVNEQFF
NA	TRBV5-1	NA	TRBJ2-7	TGCGCCAGCAGCTTGGCGGCGGGTGAATACGAGCAGTACTTC	CASSLAAGEYEQYF
once	TRBV6-5	TRBD1	TRBJ2-3	TGTGCCAGCAGTTTCTCGGGACAGGCGCCGGATACGCAGTATTTT	CASSFSGQAPDTQYF
NA	TRBV30	NA	TRBJ2-1	TGTGCCTGGAGTGACATAGCGGAGCCCTACAATGAGCAGTTCTTC	CAWSDIAEPYNEQFF
NA	TRBV6-1	NA	TRBJ1-1	TGTGCCACCGCGAAAGGCAGGAACACTGAAGCTTTCTTT	CATAKGRNTEAFF
NA	TRBV5-1	TRBD1	TRBJ1-2	TGCGCCAGCAGCTACAGTACAGGGGGCGAGGGTGGCTACACCTTC	CASSYSTGGEGGYTF
NA	TRBV2	NA	TRBJ1-1	TGTGCCAGCAGTGAAGGGGTGGCTGAAGCTTTCTTT	CASSEGVAEAFF
NA	TRBV28	NA	TRBJ2-2	TGTGCCAGCAGTTCCTCTTACACCGGGGAGCTGTTTTTT	CASSSSYTGELFF
NA	TRBV15	TRBD2	TRBJ2-1	TGTGCCACCAGCAGAGAGAGACTAGCGCTTGAGCAGTTCTTC	CATSRERLALEQFF